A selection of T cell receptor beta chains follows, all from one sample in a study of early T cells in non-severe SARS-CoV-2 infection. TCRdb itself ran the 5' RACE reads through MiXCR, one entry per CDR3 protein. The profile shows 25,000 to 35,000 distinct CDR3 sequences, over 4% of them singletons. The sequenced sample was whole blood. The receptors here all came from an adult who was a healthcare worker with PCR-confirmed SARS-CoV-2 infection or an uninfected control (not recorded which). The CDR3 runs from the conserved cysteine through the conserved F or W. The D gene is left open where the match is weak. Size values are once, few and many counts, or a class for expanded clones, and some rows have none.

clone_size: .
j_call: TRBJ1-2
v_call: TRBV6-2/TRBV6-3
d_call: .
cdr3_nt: TGTGCCAGCAGACCTCCCGGGTCCTCCTCCTATGGCTACACCTTC
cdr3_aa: CASRPPGSSSYGYTF

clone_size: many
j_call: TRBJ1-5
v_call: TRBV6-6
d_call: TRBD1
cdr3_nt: TGTGCCAGCTTAAACACCGCGGGACCAGGGGGATCTCAGCCCCAGCATTTT
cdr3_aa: CASLNTAGPGGSQPQHF

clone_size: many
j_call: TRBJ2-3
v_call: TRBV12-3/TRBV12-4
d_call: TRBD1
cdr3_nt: TGTGCCAGCAGTCACGGACAGGGGAAGACAGATACGCAGTATTTT
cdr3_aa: CASSHGQGKTDTQYF

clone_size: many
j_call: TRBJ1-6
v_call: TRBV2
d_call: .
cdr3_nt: TGTGCCAGCAGTTTCTACAGGGCCTTATATAATTCACCCCTCCACTTT
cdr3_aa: CASSFYRALYNSPLHF

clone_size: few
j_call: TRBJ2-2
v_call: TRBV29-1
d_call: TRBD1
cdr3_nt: TGCAGCGCCAAGGGACAGGTGAACACCGGGGAGCTGTTTTTT
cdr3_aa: CSAKGQVNTGELFF

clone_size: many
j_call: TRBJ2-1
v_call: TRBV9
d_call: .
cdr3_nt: TGTGCCAGCAGCGTAGCGGACAATGAGCAGTTCTTC
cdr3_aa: CASSVADNEQFF

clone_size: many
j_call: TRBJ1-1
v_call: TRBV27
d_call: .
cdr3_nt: TGTGCCAGCCTACCACAGAAGTCGGCGGTGAGAATCACTGAAGCTTTCTTT
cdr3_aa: CASLPQKSAVRITEAFF

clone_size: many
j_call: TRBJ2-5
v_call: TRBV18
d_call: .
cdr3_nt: TGTGCCAGCTCACCACCGTCCGAGACCCAGTACTTC
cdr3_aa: CASSPPSETQYF

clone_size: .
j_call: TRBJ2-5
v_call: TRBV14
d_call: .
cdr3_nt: TGTGCCAGCAGCCAGGGCAGATTCGAGACCCAGTACTTC
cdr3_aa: CASSQGRFETQYF

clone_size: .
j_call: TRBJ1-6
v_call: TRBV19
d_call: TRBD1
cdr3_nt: TGTGCCAGTAGTACCCGGACAGGAGATAATTCACCCCTCCACTTT
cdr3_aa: CASSTRTGDNSPLHF

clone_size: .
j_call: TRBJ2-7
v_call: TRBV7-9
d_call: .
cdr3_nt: TGTGCCAGCAGCCCTAAAACCCCGATCCCGGACGAGCAGTACTTC
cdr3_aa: CASSPKTPIPDEQYF

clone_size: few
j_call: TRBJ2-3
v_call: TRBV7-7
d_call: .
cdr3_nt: TGTGCTAGCAGCAGGACCGTCCGCACAGATACGCAGTATTTT
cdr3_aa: CASSRTVRTDTQYF

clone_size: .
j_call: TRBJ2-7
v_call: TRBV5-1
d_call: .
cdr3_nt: TGCGCCAGCAGCTTAATACCCTACGAGCAGTACTTC
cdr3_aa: CASSLIPYEQYF

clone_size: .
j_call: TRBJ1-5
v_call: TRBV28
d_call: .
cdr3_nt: TGTGCCAGCAGCGGAAGGGGCAATAGCAATCAGCCCCAGCATTTT
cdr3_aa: CASSGRGNSNQPQHF

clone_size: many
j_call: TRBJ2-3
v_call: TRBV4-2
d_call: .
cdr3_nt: TGTGCCAGCAGCCAACAAACTAGCACAGATACGCAGTATTTT
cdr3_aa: CASSQQTSTDTQYF

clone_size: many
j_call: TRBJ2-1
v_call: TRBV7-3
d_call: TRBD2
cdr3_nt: TGTGCCAGCAGCACCGGGGGGGCCAGTGAGCAGTTCTTC
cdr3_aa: CASSTGGASEQFF

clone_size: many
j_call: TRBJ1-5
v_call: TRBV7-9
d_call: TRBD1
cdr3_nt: TGTGCCAGCAGCTTAGGTGGACAGGACCAGCCCCAGCATTTT
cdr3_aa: CASSLGGQDQPQHF

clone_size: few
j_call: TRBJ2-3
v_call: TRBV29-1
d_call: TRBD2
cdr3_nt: TGCAGCGTTGAAAGCGGGAGTGGGGATACGCAGTATTTT
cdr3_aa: CSVESGSGDTQYF

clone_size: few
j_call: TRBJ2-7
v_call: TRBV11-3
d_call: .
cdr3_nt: TGTGCCAGCAGAGCTGATACCTACGAGCAGTACTTC
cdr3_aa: CASRADTYEQYF

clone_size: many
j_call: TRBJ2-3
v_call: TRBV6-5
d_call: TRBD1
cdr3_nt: TGTGCCAGCAGCCCGGGACAGGGGTCGGCAGATACGCAGTATTTT
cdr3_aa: CASSPGQGSADTQYF

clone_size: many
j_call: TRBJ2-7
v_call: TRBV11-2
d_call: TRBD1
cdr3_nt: TGTGCCAGCAGCTTATCCGGGACAGCATACGAGCAGTACTTC
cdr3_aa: CASSLSGTAYEQYF

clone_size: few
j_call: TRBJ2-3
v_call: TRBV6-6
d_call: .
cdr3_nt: TGTGCCAGCATCCCGACAGTTTCTAGCACAGATACGCAGTATTTT
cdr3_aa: CASIPTVSSTDTQYF

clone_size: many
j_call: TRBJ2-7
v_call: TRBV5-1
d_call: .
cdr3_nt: TGCGCCAGCAGCTTCCTCTCCTACGAGCAGTACTTC
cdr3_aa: CASSFLSYEQYF

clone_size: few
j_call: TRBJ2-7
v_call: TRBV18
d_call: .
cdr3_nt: TGTGCCAGCTCACCCCTAGCGTGGGGGGACGAGCAGTACTTC
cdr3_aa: CASSPLAWGDEQYF

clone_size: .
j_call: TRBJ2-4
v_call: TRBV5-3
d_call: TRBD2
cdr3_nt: TGTGCCAGAAGCCCGCCCCGACCCGGGGAGGGAGGGACCAAAAACATTCAGTACTTC
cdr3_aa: CARSPPRPGEGGTKNIQYF

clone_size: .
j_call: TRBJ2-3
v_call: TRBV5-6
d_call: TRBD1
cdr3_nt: TGTGCCAGCAGCCTATTGACAGGGGGAGCAGATACGCAGTATTTT
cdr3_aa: CASSLLTGGADTQYF